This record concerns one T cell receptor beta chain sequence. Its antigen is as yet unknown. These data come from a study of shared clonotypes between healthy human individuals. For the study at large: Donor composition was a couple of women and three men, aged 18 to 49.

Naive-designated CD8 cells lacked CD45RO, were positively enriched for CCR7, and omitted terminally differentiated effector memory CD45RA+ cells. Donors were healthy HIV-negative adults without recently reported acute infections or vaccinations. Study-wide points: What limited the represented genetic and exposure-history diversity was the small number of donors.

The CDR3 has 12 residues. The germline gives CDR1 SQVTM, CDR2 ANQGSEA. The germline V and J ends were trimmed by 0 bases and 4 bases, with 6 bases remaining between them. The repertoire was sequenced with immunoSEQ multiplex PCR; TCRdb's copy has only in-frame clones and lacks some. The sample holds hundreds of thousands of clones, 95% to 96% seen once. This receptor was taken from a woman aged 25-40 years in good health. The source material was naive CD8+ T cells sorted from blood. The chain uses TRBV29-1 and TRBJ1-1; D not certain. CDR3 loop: CSVEDLGTEAFF. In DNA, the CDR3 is TGCAGCGTTGAAGATCTTGGCACTGAAGCTTTCTTT. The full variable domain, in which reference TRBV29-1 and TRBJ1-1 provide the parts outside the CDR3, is SAVISQKPSRDICQRGTSLTIQCQVDSQVTMMFWYRQQPGQSLTLIATANQGSEATYESGFVIDKFPISRPNLTFSTLTVSNMSPEDSSIYLCSVEDLGTEAFFGQGTRLTVV.